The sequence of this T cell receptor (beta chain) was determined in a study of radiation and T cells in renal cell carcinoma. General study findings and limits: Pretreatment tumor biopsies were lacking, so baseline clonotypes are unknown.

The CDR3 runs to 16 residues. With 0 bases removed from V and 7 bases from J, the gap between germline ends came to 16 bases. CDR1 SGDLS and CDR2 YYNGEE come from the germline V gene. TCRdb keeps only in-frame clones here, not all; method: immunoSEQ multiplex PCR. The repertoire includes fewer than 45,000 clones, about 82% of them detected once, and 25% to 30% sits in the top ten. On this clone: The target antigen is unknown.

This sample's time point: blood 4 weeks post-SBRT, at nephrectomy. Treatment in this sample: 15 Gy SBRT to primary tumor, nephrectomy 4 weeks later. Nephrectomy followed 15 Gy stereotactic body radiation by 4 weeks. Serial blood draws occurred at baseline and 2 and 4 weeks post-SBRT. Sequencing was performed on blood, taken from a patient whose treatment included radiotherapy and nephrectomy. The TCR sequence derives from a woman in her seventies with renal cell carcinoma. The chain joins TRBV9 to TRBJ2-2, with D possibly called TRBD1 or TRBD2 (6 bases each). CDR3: CASSVDLGGSGGELFF. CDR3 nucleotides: TGTGCCAGCAGCGTAGATTTGGGGGGCTCGGGCGGGGAGCTGTTTTTT.